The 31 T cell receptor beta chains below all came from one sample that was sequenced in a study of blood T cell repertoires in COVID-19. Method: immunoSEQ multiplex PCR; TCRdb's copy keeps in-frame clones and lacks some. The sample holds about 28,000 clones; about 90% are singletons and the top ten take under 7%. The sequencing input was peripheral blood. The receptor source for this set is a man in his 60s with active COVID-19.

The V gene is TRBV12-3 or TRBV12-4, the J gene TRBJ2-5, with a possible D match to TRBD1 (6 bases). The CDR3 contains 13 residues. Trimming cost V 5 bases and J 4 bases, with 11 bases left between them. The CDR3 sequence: CASSPRGRETQYF. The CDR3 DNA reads TGTGCCAGCAGTCCGAGGGGGAGAGAGACCCAGTACTTC.

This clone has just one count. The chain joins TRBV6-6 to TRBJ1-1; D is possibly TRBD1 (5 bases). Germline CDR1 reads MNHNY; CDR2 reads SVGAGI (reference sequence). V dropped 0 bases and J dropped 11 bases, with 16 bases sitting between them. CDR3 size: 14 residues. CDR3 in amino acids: CASSYSSQGSVAFF. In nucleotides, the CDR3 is TGTGCCAGCAGTTACTCGTCGCAGGGATCGGTGGCTTTCTTT.

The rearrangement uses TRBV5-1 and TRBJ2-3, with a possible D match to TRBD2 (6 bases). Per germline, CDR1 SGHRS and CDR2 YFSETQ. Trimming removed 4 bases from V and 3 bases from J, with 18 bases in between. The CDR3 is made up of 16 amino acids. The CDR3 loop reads CASSQMNTGGTDTQYF. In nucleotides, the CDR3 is TGCGCCAGCAGCCAAATGAATACCGGGGGAACAGATACGCAGTATTTT.

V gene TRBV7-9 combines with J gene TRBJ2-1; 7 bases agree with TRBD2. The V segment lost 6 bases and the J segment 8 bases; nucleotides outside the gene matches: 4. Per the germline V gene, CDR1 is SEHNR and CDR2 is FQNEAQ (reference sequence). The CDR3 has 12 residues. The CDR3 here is CASRPGRDEQFF. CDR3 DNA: TGTGCCAGCAGACCAGGGAGGGATGAGCAGTTCTTC.

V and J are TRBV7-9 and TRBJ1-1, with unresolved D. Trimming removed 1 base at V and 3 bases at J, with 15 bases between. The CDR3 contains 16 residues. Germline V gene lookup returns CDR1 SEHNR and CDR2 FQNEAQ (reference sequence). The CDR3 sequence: CASSLVLRRRDTEAFF. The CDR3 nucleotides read TGTGCCAGCAGCTTAGTACTCAGGCGGAGGGACACTGAAGCTTTCTTT.

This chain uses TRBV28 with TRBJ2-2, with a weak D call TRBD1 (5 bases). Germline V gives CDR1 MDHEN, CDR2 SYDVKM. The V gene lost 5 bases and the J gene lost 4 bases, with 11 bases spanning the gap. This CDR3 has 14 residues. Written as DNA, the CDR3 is TGTGCCAGCAGTCCGCGGCAGGGCACCGGGGAGCTGTTTTTT. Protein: CASSPRQGTGELFF.

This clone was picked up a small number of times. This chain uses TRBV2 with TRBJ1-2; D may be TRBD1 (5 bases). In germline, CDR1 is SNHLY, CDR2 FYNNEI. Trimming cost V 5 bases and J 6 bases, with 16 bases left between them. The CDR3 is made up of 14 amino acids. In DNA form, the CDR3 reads TGTGCCAGCAGTATGGGACGGCGGGATGATGGCTACACCTTC. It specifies CASSMGRRDDGYTF.

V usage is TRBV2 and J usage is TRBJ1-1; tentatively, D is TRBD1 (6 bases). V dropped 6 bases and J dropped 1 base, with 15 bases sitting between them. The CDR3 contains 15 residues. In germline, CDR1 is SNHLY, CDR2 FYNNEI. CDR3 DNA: TGTGCCAGCAGACCAGACAGGTCTGAGAACACTGAAGCTTTCTTT. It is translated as CASRPDRSENTEAFF.

The CDR3 DNA reads as TGTGCCAGCAGTAGGGGTTTTGTTGAAGCTTTCTTT. The encoded protein is CASSRGFVEAFF. The rearrangement joins TRBV6-5 to TRBJ1-1, with D perhaps TRBD1 (5 bases). This CDR3 has 12 amino acids. V was cut by 5 bases and J by 7 bases, with 11 bases left in between. Germline CDR1 MNHEY, CDR2 SVGAGI.

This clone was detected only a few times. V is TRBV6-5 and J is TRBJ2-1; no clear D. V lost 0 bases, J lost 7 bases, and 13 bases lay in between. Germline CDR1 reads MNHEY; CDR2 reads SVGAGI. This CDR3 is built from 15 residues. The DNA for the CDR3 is TGTGCCAGCAGTTACTCGAGTAGTCTGCCGAATGAGCAGTTCTTC. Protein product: CASSYSSSLPNEQFF.

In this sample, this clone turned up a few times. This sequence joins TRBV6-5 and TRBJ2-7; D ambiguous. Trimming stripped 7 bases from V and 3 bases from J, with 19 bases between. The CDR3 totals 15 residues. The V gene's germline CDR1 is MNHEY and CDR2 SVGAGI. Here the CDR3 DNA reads TGTGCCAGCAAAAGATCTTCGGAGCCATTCTACGAGCAGTACTTC. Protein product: CASKRSSEPFYEQYF.

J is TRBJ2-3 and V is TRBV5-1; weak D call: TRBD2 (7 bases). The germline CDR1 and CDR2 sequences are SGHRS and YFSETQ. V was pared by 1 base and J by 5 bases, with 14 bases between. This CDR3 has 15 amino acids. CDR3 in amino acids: CASSLRGGAQDTQYF. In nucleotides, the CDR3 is TGCGCCAGCAGCTTGAGGGGGGGCGCCCAAGATACGCAGTATTTT.

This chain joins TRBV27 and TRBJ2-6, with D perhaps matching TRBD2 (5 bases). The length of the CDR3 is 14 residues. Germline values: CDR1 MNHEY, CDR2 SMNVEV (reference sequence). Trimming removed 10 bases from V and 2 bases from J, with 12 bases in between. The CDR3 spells CATAGRTGANVLTF. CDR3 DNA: TGTGCCACCGCGGGTCGGACTGGGGCCAACGTCCTGACTTTC.

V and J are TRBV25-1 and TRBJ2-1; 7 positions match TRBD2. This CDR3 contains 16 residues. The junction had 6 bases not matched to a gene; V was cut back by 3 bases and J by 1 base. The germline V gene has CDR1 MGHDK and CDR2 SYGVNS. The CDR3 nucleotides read TGTGCCAGCAGTGACGATTTGCGGGGGTCCTACAATGAGCAGTTCTTC. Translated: CASSDDLRGSYNEQFF.

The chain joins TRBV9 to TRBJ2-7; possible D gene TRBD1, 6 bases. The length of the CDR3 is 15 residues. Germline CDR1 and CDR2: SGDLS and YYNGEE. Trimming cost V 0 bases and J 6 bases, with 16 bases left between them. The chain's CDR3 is CASSVAGRGEAEQYF. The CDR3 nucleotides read TGTGCCAGCAGCGTAGCAGGCAGGGGAGAGGCCGAGCAGTACTTC.

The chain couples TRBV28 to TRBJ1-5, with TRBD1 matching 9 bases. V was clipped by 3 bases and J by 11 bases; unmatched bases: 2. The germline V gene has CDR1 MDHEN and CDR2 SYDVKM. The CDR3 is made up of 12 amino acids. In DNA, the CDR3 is TGTGCCAGCAGTTTGGGACAGGGATCCCAGCATTTT. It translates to CASSLGQGSQHF.

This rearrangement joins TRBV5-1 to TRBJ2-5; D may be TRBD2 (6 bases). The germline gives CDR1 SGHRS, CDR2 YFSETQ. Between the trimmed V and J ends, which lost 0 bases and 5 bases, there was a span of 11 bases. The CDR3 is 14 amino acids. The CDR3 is CASSLGRGGETQYF. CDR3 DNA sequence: TGCGCCAGCAGCTTGGGGAGGGGCGGGGAGACCCAGTACTTC.

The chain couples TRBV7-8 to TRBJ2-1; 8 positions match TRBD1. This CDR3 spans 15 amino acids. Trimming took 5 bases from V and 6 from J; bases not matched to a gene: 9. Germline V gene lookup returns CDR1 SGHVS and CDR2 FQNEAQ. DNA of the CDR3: TGTGCCAGCAGCCCTTGGACAGGGAACCCCAATGAGCAGTTCTTC. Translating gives CASSPWTGNPNEQFF.

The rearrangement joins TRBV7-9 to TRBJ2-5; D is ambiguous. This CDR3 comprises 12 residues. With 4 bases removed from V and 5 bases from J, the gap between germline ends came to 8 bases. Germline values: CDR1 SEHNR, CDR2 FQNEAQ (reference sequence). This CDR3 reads CASSYRSETQYF. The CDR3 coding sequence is TGTGCCAGCAGCTACAGATCGGAGACCCAGTACTTC.

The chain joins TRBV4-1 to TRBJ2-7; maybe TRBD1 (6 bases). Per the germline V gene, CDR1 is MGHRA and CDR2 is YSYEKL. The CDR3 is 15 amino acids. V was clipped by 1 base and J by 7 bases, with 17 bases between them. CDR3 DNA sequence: TGCGCCAGCAGCCAAGGGGAGAACAGGGTAAAGGAGCAGTACTTC. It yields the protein CASSQGENRVKEQYF.

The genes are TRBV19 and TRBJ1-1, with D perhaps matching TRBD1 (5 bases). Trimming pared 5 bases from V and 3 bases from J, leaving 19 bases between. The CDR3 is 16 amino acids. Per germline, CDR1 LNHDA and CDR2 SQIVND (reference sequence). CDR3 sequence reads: CASSSPGRPRDTEAFF. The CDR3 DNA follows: TGTGCCAGTAGTTCGCCAGGGAGGCCCCGGGACACTGAAGCTTTCTTT.

CDR3 loop: CASSPTGQGGNTIYF. The CDR3 region has the DNA TGCGCCAGCAGCCCGACAGGGCAAGGAGGAAACACCATATATTTT. The chain joins TRBV5-1 to TRBJ1-3, with TRBD1 matching over 7 bases. Trimming at V came to 4 bases and at J to 4 bases, leaving 8 bases not matched to a gene. The CDR3 extends over 15 amino acids. Germline-derived CDR1 and CDR2 are SGHRS and YFSETQ.

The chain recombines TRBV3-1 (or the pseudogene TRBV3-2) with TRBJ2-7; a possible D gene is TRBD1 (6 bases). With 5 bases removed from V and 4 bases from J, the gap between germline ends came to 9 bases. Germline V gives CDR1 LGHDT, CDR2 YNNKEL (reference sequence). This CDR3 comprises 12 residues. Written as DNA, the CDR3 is TGTGCCAGCAGCGCAACAGGGTACGAGCAGTACTTC. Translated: CASSATGYEQYF.

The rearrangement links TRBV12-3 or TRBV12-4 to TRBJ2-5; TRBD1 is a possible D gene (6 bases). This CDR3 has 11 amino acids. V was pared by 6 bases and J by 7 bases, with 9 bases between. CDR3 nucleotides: TGTGCCAGCAGCACAGGGAGGACCCAGTACTTC. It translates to CASSTGRTQYF.

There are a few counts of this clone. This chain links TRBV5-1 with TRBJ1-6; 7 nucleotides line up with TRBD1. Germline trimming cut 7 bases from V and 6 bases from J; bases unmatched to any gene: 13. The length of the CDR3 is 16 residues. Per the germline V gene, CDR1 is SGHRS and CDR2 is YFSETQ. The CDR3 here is CASRSPQGVGNSPLHF. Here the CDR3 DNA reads TGCGCCAGCCGCTCACCTCAGGGGGTGGGTAATTCACCCCTCCACTTT.

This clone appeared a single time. The CDR3 sequence is CASSQVGQNEQFF. The CDR3 coding sequence is TGCGCCAGCAGCCAAGTAGGACAGAATGAGCAGTTCTTC. The chain uses TRBV4-1 and TRBJ2-1, with a weak D call TRBD1 (6 bases). Deletions cut 1 base from V and 7 bases from J, with 8 bases between. The CDR3 runs 13 residues. The germline V gene encodes CDR1 MGHRA and CDR2 YSYEKL.

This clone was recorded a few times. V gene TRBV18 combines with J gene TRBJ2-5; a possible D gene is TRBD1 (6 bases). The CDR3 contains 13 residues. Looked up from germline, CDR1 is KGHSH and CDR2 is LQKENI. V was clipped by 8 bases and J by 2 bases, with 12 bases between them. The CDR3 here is CASIQGLQETQYF. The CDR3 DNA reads TGTGCCAGCATACAGGGCTTGCAAGAGACCCAGTACTTC. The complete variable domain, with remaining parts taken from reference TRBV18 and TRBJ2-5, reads NAGVMQNPRHLVRRRGQEARLRCSPMKGHSHVYWYRQLPEEGLKFMVYLQKENIIDESGMPKERFSAEFPKEGPSILRIQQVVRGDSAAYFCASIQGLQETQYFGPGTRLLVL.

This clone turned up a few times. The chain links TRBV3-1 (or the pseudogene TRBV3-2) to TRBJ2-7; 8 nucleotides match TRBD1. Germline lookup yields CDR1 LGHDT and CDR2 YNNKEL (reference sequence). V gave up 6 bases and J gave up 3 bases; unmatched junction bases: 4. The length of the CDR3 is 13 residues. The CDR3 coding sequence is TGTGCCAGCAGTCAGGGACAGGACTACGAGCAGTACTTC. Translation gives CASSQGQDYEQYF.

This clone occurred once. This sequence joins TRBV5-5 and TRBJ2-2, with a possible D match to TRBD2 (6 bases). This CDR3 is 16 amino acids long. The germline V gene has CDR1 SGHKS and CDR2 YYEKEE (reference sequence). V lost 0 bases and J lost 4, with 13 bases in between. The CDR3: CASSLAPGVSTGELFF. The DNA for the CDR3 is TGTGCCAGCAGCTTGGCCCCGGGGGTGAGCACCGGGGAGCTGTTTTTT. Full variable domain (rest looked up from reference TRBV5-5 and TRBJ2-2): DAGVTQSPTHLIKTRGQQVTLRCSPISGHKSVSWYQQVLGQGPQFIFQYYEKEERGRGNFPDRFSARQFPNYSSELNVNALLLGDSALYLCASSLAPGVSTGELFFGEGSRLTVL.

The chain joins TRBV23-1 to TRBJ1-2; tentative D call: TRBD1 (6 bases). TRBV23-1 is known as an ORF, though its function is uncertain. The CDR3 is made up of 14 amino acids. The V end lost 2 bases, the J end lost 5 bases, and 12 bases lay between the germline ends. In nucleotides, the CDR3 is TGCGCCAGCAGTCAAAGTTCAGGGGAGTATGGCTACACCTTC. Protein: CASSQSSGEYGYTF.

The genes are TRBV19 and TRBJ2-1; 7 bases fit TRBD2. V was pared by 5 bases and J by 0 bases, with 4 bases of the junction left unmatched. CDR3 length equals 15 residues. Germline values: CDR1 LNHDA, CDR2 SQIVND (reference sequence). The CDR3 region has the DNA TGTGCCAGTAGTTCAGCGGGGAGCTCCTACAATGAGCAGTTCTTC. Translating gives CASSSAGSSYNEQFF.